The 5 T cell receptor beta chains below were found in one sample sequenced in a study of blood T cell repertoires in COVID-19. Assay used: immunoSEQ multiplex PCR; TCRdb lists only in-frame clones, some missing. The profile shows approximately 360,000 clones, roughly nine tenths of them singletons. Sequencing was done on a sample of peripheral blood. The receptors come from a man aged 35 to 55 with acute or convalescent COVID-19.

The chain combines TRBV4-1 with TRBJ2-1, with TRBD2 matching over 12 bases. Germline CDR1 and CDR2: MGHRA and YSYEKL. V trimming: 3 bases; J trimming: 5 bases; junction bases outside the gene matches: 5. The CDR3 is 16 amino acids. CDR3 in amino acids: CASSHQTSGSNNEQFF. The CDR3 nucleotides read TGCGCCAGCAGCCACCAGACTAGCGGGAGTAACAATGAGCAGTTCTTC.

In its sample, this clone was seen once. This chain connects TRBV5-5 to TRBJ1-2; 7 nucleotides line up with TRBD1. This CDR3 is 13 amino acids long. The germline gives CDR1 SGHKS, CDR2 YYEKEE (reference sequence). V dropped 0 bases and J dropped 7; count of bases not matched to a gene: 3. The CDR3 coding sequence is TGTGCCAGCAGCTTGGCGGCAGGGGGTGGCTACACCTTC. Its translation is CASSLAAGGGYTF.

This clone was recorded only once. V and J are TRBV21-1 and TRBJ2-1; TRBD2, the table's D call, lacks a check against the DNA. TRBV21-1 corresponds to a pseudogene. This CDR3 contains 19 residues. CDR3 sequence (DNA): TGTGCCAGTTCTAGGTCGGGGGGTACGAAGTTTCACTCCTACAATGAGCAGTTCTTC. Protein product: CASSRSGGTKFHSYNEQFF.

V gene TRBV7-9 combines with J gene TRBJ1-6; 9 bases agree with TRBD1. Germline CDR1 is SEHNR and CDR2 is FQNEAQ (reference sequence). The junction had 10 bases not matched to a gene; V was cut back by 7 bases and J by 9 bases. This CDR3 contains 15 residues. CDR3 nucleotide sequence: TGTGCCAGCAAACCACCGGGACAGGGTTTTTCACCCCTCCACTTT. This codes for CASKPPGQGFSPLHF.

V and J are TRBV5-8 and TRBJ1-6, with TRBD1 as a possible D gene (6 bases). The V and J ends lost 4 bases and 0 bases respectively, with 11 bases between them. The CDR3 is 16 amino acids. Per germline, CDR1 SGHTS and CDR2 YDEGEE. CDR3 in amino acids: CASSADRSSYNSPLHF. DNA of the CDR3: TGTGCCAGCAGCGCAGACAGGAGCTCCTATAATTCACCCCTCCACTTT.